Each of the 32 T cell receptor beta chains below was sequenced from the same sample in a study of shared clonotypes between healthy human individuals. This table comes from immunoSEQ multiplex PCR, and its TCRdb copy is limited to in-frame clones, with some not included. Of approximately 460,000 clones listed, approximately 77% are singletons. Sequenced: PBMCs. These receptors came from a woman between 40 and 55 years old in good health. Some clones in this sample may be carry-over from other donors' samples.

This clone was counted a single time. V is TRBV2 and J is TRBJ2-1, with D possibly TRBD1 on 6 matching bases. Germline V gene lookup returns CDR1 SNHLY and CDR2 FYNNEI. The V end was cut by 7 bases, the J end by 8 bases, with 15 bases between. This CDR3 region has 13 residues. The chain's CDR3 is CASNGRGGYEQFF. DNA for the CDR3: TGTGCCAGCAACGGCAGGGGTGGATATGAGCAGTTCTTC.

J is TRBJ2-2 and V is TRBV29-1; 8 nucleotides line up with TRBD1. Germline V lookup: CDR1 SQVTM, CDR2 ANQGSEA. The CDR3 has 13 residues. Unmatched junction bases numbered 7, after V lost 6 bases and J lost 7 bases. The CDR3 protein is CSVRTGNDGELFF. The CDR3 nucleotides read TGCAGCGTGAGGACAGGGAACGACGGGGAGCTGTTTTTT.

This clone occurred a few times. The chain links TRBV11-2 to TRBJ1-3; D remains ambiguous. CDR3 length: 14 amino acids. CDR1 is SGHAT and CDR2 is FQNNGV in the germline V gene. Trimming took off 0 bases at V and 6 bases at J, with 9 bases between the two ends. CDR3 sequence: CASSLDRAENTIYF. CDR3 DNA: TGTGCCAGCAGCTTAGATCGTGCGGAAAACACCATATATTTT. Using reference TRBV11-2 and TRBJ1-3 for the parts outside the CDR3, the full variable domain is EAGVAQSPRYKIIEKRQSVAFWCNPISGHATLYWYQQILGQGPKLLIQFQNNGVVDDSQLPKDRFSAERLKGVDSTLKIQPAKLEDSAVYLCASSLDRAENTIYFGEGSWLTVV.

To note about this clone: A single base separates this from a much larger clone, so it may be a read error. CDR3 DNA: TGCGCCAGCAGCTCGGAGCAATTCACAGATACGCAGTATTTT. It yields the protein CASSSEQFTDTQYF. The chain uses TRBV5-1 and TRBJ2-3; D is undetermined. Germline V CDR1 and CDR2: SGHRS, YFSETQ. This CDR3 is 14 amino acids long. Trimming took off 3 bases at V and 2 bases at J, with 10 bases between the two ends.

This clone was seen just once. The rearrangement links TRBV5-4 to TRBJ2-2; D is uncertain. Trimming removed 0 bases at V and 4 bases at J, with 4 bases between. Germline assignment: CDR1 SGHNT and CDR2 YYREEE (reference sequence). CDR3 length equals 13 residues. CDR3: CASSLDPTGELFF. The CDR3 DNA follows: TGTGCCAGCAGCTTGGACCCCACCGGGGAGCTGTTTTTT.

This clone was seen only once. One base separates it from a far larger clone, so it is likely a read error. This rearrangement joins TRBV28 to TRBJ2-7; 9 nucleotides agree with TRBD1. This CDR3 comprises 15 residues. Germline V gene lookup returns CDR1 MDHEN and CDR2 SYDVKM. The CDR3 nucleotides are TGTGCCGGCAGTTTACTCTCGACAGGGGGGGATGAGCAGTACTTC. It translates to CAGSLLSTGGDEQYF.

The chain couples TRBV6-5 to TRBJ2-1; D ambiguous. Germline V gene lookup returns CDR1 MNHEY and CDR2 SVGAGI. The CDR3 runs to 15 residues. Trimming shortened V by 5 bases and J by 5 bases, and 16 bases separated the two germline ends. The DNA of the CDR3 is TGTGCCAGCAGTCCCATAATTGAAGTTCACAATGAGCAGTTCTTC. Translated: CASSPIIEVHNEQFF.

The V and J genes are TRBV12-5 and TRBJ2-1; D ambiguous. CDR3 length: 16 residues. Deletions cut 1 base from V and 0 bases from J, with 10 bases between. Germline V gene sequence: CDR1 LGHNT, CDR2 FRNRAP. The CDR3 nucleotides read TGTGCTAGTGGTTTGGAAGTAGGTGGCTCCTACAATGAGCAGTTCTTC. This gives the protein CASGLEVGGSYNEQFF. The whole variable domain, remainder taken from reference TRBV12-5 and TRBJ2-1, is DARVTQTPRHKVTEMGQEVTMRCQPILGHNTVFWYRQTMMQGLELLAYFRNRAPLDDSGMPKDRFSAEMPDATLATLKIQPSEPRDSAVYFCASGLEVGGSYNEQFFGPGTRLTVL.

This clone has a handful of counts. In the same sample, other DNA sequences code for this CDR3. The genes are TRBV6-5 and TRBJ1-2, with 7 bases matching TRBD1. V shed 5 bases and J 4 bases; nucleotides not matched to a gene: 4. Germline-derived CDR1 and CDR2 are MNHEY and SVGAGI. The CDR3 consists of 13 residues. CDR3 in amino acids: CASSLTGAYGYTF. CDR3 DNA: TGTGCCAGCAGTCTTACAGGGGCCTATGGCTACACCTTC.

This clone has only a few counts. CDR3 in amino acids: CASRIHGGTEAFF. CDR3 in DNA: TGTGCCAGCCGAATTCACGGTGGAACTGAAGCTTTCTTT. This chain joins TRBV19 and TRBJ1-1, with no clear D. Germline V gene sequence: CDR1 LNHDA, CDR2 SQIVND (reference sequence). CDR3 length: 13 residues. Trimming removed 9 bases at V and 5 bases at J, with 16 bases between.

This clone has only a few counts. The chain employs TRBV11-3 and TRBJ2-3, with D perhaps assigned TRBD1 or TRBD2 (5 bases each). CDR3 size: 14 residues. With 1 base removed from V and 6 bases from J, the gap between germline ends came to 11 bases. CDR1 and CDR2 from the germline V gene are SGHNT and YENEEA. This chain's CDR3 is CASSLGGTADTQYF. The CDR3 DNA reads TGTGCCAGCAGCTTAGGAGGGACCGCCGATACGCAGTATTTT.

This clone was detected ten times or more. This sample includes further DNA sequences coding for the same CDR3. V and J are TRBV6-5 and TRBJ2-6; possible D gene TRBD2, 6 bases. The CDR3 sequence is 13 residues long. Germline V lookup: CDR1 MNHEY, CDR2 SVGAGI. Between the trimmed V and J ends, which lost 10 bases and 0 bases, there was a span of 7 bases. CDR3 DNA sequence: TGTGCCACCGGGAGCTCTGGGGCCAACGTCCTGACTTTC. Protein product: CATGSSGANVLTF.

The rearrangement joins TRBV5-4 to TRBJ2-3, with 10 nucleotides matching TRBD2. Germline lookup yields CDR1 SGHNT and CDR2 YYREEE (reference sequence). J lost 2 bases, V lost 4 bases, and 7 bases had no gene match. This CDR3 has 16 amino acids. CDR3 amino acids: CASSHASGRNTDTQYF. Here the CDR3 DNA reads TGTGCCAGCAGCCACGCTAGCGGGAGAAACACAGATACGCAGTATTTT.

In DNA, the CDR3 is TGTGCCAGCAGCAATATAGGGGCTGGGAACAATGAGCAGTTCTTC. It specifies CASSNIGAGNNEQFF. The chain has TRBV7-3 and TRBJ2-1, with D perhaps TRBD1 (5 bases). V was clipped by 5 bases and J by 5 bases, with 16 bases between them. CDR1 and CDR2 from the germline V gene are SGHTA and FQGTGA. This CDR3 has 15 residues.

CDR3 DNA: TGCGCCAGCAGCGTATCCGGGACTAGCGGATACAATGAGCAGTTCTTC. It specifies CASSVSGTSGYNEQFF. The chain couples TRBV5-1 to TRBJ2-1; 11 positions match TRBD2. Germline values: CDR1 SGHRS, CDR2 YFSETQ. The J segment lost 4 bases and the V segment lost 4 bases, leaving 7 bases of the junction unmatched. The CDR3 extends over 16 amino acids.

Concerning this clone: With only one base between it and a far larger clone, this is likely a read error. V gene TRBV12-5 combines with J gene TRBJ1-1; D gene ambiguous. The CDR3 extends over 13 amino acids. CDR1 and CDR2 (germline): LGHNT, FRNRAP. The germline V and J ends were trimmed by 1 base and 11 bases, with 14 bases remaining between them. CDR3: CASGLGYPRQAFF. For the CDR3, the DNA is TGTGCTAGTGGTTTGGGTTACCCCCGGCAGGCTTTCTTT.

This clone appeared once. The rearrangement links TRBV5-6 to TRBJ1-1; D not certain. This CDR3 is built from 14 residues. Germline V gene sequence: CDR1 SGHDT, CDR2 YYEEEE. Trimming cost V 2 bases and J 7 bases, with 15 bases left between them. The CDR3: CASSFFSGKIEAFF. CDR3 in DNA: TGTGCCAGCAGCTTTTTTTCAGGAAAGATTGAAGCTTTCTTT.

The chain joins TRBV14 to TRBJ2-5; D may be TRBD2 (6 bases). V dropped 2 bases and J dropped 5 bases, with 15 bases sitting between them. Germline values: CDR1 SGHDN, CDR2 FVKESK. The CDR3 contains 15 residues. The CDR3 DNA reads TGTGCCAGCAGCCAACGAGGGCGGGGAGCGGAGACCCAGTACTTC. It codes for CASSQRGRGAETQYF.

Of note for this clone: Only one base separates this from a far larger clonotype, so it likely reflects a read error. The CDR3 carries no conserved terminal phenylalanine or tryptophan, so it likely arises from a read error. This sequence joins TRBV4-3 and TRBJ2-7; D is ambiguous. Germline assignment: CDR1 LGHNA and CDR2 YSLEER. The CDR3 totals 13 residues. The ends were cut back, 3 bases at V and 3 bases at J, with 9 bases in the middle. The CDR3 loop is CASSHRRFYEQYS. The CDR3 coding sequence is TGCGCCAGCAGCCATCGGCGGTTCTACGAGCAGTACTCC.

The chain is built from TRBV7-3 and TRBJ1-2, with TRBD1 matching over 7 bases. The V gene's germline CDR1 is SGHTA and CDR2 FQGTGA. V dropped 0 bases and J dropped 8; count of bases not matched to a gene: 9. CDR3 length equals 15 residues. CDR3 amino acids: CASSLTSGGPDGYTF. In DNA, the CDR3 is TGTGCCAGCAGCTTAACGTCAGGGGGGCCCGACGGCTACACCTTC.

The chain links TRBV5-4 to TRBJ1-4; weak D call: TRBD1 (6 bases). This CDR3 comprises 18 residues. The V and J ends lost 1 base and 8 bases respectively, with 24 bases between them. Germline-derived CDR1 and CDR2 are SGHNT and YYREEE (reference sequence). CDR3 in DNA: TGTGCCAGCAGCTTGTTATCGGGGGGGCACTCCTCCGGGGAAAAACTGTTTTTT. Protein sequence: CASSLLSGGHSSGEKLFF.

The rearrangement uses TRBV5-1 and TRBJ2-7; TRBD1 aligns across 12 bases. J gave up 0 bases and V 4 bases, and 8 bases lay outside the gene matches. The length of the CDR3 is 17 residues. From germline, CDR1 is SGHRS and CDR2 YFSETQ. The CDR3 DNA follows: TGCGCCAGCAGCCGAACCGGGACAGGGGGCGACTCCTACGAGCAGTACTTC. It encodes CASSRTGTGGDSYEQYF.

With respect to this clone: This may come from a read error, since a much larger clone is one base off. Other DNA sequences in this sample translate to the same CDR3. The rearrangement links TRBV30 to TRBJ1-4, with D unclear. Germline values: CDR1 GTSNPN, CDR2 SVGIG (reference sequence). There are 12 residues in the CDR3. CDR3 sequence reads: CACGLYDEKLFF. As DNA, the CDR3 is TGCGCCTGCGGTCTCTATGATGAAAAACTGTTTTTT.

As regards this clone: This is likely an artifact of a read error, given a far larger clone one base away. This chain joins TRBV5-1 and TRBJ2-3; possible D gene TRBD1, 5 bases. Germline V gene sequence: CDR1 SGHRS, CDR2 YFSETQ. The CDR3 is made up of 14 amino acids. With 9 bases removed from V and 0 bases from J, the gap between germline ends came to 14 bases. CDR3 bases: TGCGCCAACTTAAGGGGCGGTAGCACAGATACGCAGTATTTT. Amino acids: CANLRGGSTDTQYF.

V gene TRBV7-2 combines with J gene TRBJ2-1; D not certain. The germline V gene has CDR1 SGHTA and CDR2 FQGNSA. With 7 bases removed from V and 4 bases from J, the gap between germline ends came to 17 bases. The CDR3 runs to 15 residues. CDR3 region: CASTPVLGPYNEQFF. In nucleotides, the CDR3 is TGTGCCAGCACCCCCGTTTTGGGCCCATACAATGAGCAGTTCTTC.

The chain recombines TRBV7-9 with TRBJ2-3; 16 nucleotides match TRBD2. Trimming at V came to 6 bases and at J to 4 bases, leaving 4 bases not matched to a gene. CDR3 length: 16 residues. Germline CDR1 is SEHNR and CDR2 is FQNEAQ (reference sequence). The CDR3 here is CASRGTSGRAADTQYF. The CDR3 DNA follows: TGTGCCAGCAGGGGGACTAGCGGGAGGGCCGCAGATACGCAGTATTTT. Full variable domain (missing parts from reference TRBV7-9 and TRBJ2-3): DTGVSQNPRHKITKRGQNVTFRCDPISEHNRLYWYRQTLGQGPEFLTYFQNEAQLEKSRLLSDRFSAERPKGSFSTLEIQRTEQGDSAMYLCASRGTSGRAADTQYFGPGTRLTVL.

A remark on this clone: A much larger clone differs by one base, so this may be a read error. The chain combines TRBV2 with TRBJ1-3; D is unclear. The CDR3 runs 13 residues. Germline CDR1 is SNHLY and CDR2 is FYNNEI. CDR3 residues: CASSPGDGSTIYF. CDR3 DNA sequence: TGTGCCAGCAGTCCGGGAGATGGAAGCACCATATATTTT.

In its sample, this clone was seen many times. This rearrangement joins TRBV30 to TRBJ2-5; D may correspond to TRBD1 or TRBD2 (5 bases each). V was trimmed by 5 bases and J by 2 bases, leaving 12 bases between them. Germline CDR1 is GTSNPN and CDR2 is SVGIG (reference sequence). There are 13 residues in the CDR3. The CDR3 loop reads CAWGRGVQETQYF. The CDR3, as DNA: TGTGCCTGGGGGAGAGGGGTTCAAGAGACCCAGTACTTC.

The CDR3: CASRKGGAGNTEAFF. CDR3 nucleotide sequence: TGTGCCAGCAGGAAGGGAGGGGCGGGAAACACTGAAGCTTTCTTT. The chain uses TRBV7-9 and TRBJ1-1, with D possibly TRBD1 on 5 matching bases. CDR1 SEHNR and CDR2 FQNEAQ come from the germline V gene (reference sequence). V was clipped by 6 bases and J by 2 bases, with 16 bases between them. The length of the CDR3 is 15 residues.

The chain has TRBV18 and TRBJ1-2; 7 bases are shared with TRBD1. CDR1 is KGHSH and CDR2 is LQKENI in the germline V gene. The CDR3 spans 14 residues. V gave up 2 bases and J gave up 4 bases; unmatched junction bases: 4. The CDR3 reads CASSPDRAIYGYTF. For the CDR3, the DNA is TGTGCCAGCTCACCAGACAGGGCTATCTATGGCTACACCTTC.

Remarks on this clone: The likely explanation is a read error, given a far larger clone one base away. The rearrangement links TRBV7-2 to TRBJ2-7; 8 bases agree with TRBD2. The ends lost 0 bases at V and 12 bases at J; junction bases unmatched: 4. This CDR3 region has 12 residues. Germline CDR1 and CDR2: SGHTA and FQGNSA. In DNA, the CDR3 is TGTGCCAGCAGCTTAGCTGGCGGGAGGTTGTACTTC. Translating it yields CASSLAGGRLYF.

The genes are TRBV7-8 and TRBJ2-5; D is unclear. Between the trimmed V and J ends, which lost 5 bases and 5 bases, there was a span of 9 bases. Germline V CDR1 and CDR2: SGHVS, FQNEAQ. The CDR3 totals 12 residues. The CDR3 is CASSQDRETQYF. The DNA for the CDR3 is TGTGCCAGCAGCCAAGACCGGGAGACCCAGTACTTC.